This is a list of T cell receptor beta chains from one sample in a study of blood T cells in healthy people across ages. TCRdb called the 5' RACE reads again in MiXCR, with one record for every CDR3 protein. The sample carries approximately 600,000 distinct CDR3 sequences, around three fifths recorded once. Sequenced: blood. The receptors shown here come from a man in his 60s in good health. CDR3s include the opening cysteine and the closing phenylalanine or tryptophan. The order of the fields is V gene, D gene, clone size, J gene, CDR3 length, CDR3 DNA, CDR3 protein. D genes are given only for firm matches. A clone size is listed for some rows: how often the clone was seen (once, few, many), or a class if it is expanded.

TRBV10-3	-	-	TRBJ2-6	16	TGTGCCATCAGTCCGGGCAGGGGCTCTGGGGCCAACGTCCTGACTTTC	CAISPGRGSGANVLTF
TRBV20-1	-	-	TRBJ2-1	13	TGCAGTGCTTTACAGGGTGTGTACAATGAGCAGTTCTTC	CSALQGVYNEQFF
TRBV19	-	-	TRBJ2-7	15	TGTGCCAGTAGTCCGGGTACAGGGAGGCGCTACGAGCAGTACTTC	CASSPGTGRRYEQYF
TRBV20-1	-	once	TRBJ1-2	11	TGCAGTGCCACTGAGCGCTATGGCTACACCTTC	CSATERYGYTF
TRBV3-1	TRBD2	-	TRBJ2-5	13	TGTGCCAGCAGCCAAGTGCTAGCGGGGACCCAGTACTTC	CASSQVLAGTQYF
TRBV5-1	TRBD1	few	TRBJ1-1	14	TGTGCCAGCTCACCCGGGACAGTGAACACTGAAGCTTTCTTT	CASSPGTVNTEAFF
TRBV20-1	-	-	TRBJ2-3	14	TGCAGTGCTAGCCCTGCCCAGAGACCAGATACGCAGTATTTT	CSASPAQRPDTQYF
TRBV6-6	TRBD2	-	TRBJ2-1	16	TGTGCCAGCAGCCCTGCTCTAGCGGGGGCCTACAATGAGCAGTTCTTC	CASSPALAGAYNEQFF
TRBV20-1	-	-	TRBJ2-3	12	TGCAGTGCTAGACAGTACGCAGATACGCAGTATTTT	CSARQYADTQYF
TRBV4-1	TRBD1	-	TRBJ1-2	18	TGCGCCAGCAGCCAAGACTCGACAGGGGCCGCTTCTAACTATGGCTACACCTTC	CASSQDSTGAASNYGYTF
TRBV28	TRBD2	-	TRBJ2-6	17	TGTGCCAGCAGTTCAGCGGGGGGGCTCTCTGGGGCCAACGTCCTGACTTTC	CASSSAGGLSGANVLTF
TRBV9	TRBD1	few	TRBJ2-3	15	TGTGCCAGCAGCGTAGGAGGGGGCGCGGCAGATACGCAGTATTTT	CASSVGGGAADTQYF
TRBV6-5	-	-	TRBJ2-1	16	TGTGCCAGCAGTTACTCTAGCGGCCCCTCCTACAATGAGCAGTTCTTC	CASSYSSGPSYNEQFF
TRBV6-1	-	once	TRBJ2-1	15	TGTGCCAGCAGTACTAACCCAAGCTCCTACAATGAGCAGTTCTTC	CASSTNPSSYNEQFF